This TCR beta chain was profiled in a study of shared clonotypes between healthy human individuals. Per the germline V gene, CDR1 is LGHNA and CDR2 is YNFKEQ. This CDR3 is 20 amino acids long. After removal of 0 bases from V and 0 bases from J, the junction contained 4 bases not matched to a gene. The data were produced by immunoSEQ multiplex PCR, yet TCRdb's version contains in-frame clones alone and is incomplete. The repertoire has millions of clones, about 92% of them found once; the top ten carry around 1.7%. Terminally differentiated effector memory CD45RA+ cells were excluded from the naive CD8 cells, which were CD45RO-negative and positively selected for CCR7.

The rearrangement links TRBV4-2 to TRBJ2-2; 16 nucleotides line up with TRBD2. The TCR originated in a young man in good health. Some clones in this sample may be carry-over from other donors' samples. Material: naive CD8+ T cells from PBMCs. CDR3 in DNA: TGTGCCAGCAGCCAAGAGGAGGGACTAGCGGGAGGGCCGAACACCGGGGAGCTGTTTTTT. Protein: CASSQEEGLAGGPNTGELFF.